The present TCR beta chain was sequenced within a study of human T cells and chemical hapten exposure. Study-wide results and caveats: The number of TCRs over 1 in 1000 frequency stayed unchanged after DPC.

This clonotype was observed many times. Its antigen is unknown. Specified time point: patch test 1, 2 weeks after DPC sensitization. Noted treatment: therapeutic diphenylcyclopropenone sensitization with weekly scalp DPC. CDR1 and CDR2 from the germline V gene are SGHRS and YFSETQ. Trimming removed 4 bases from V and 4 bases from J; junction bases left unmatched: 2. The CDR3 is made up of 13 amino acids. Unique molecular identifiers were linked by the library to individual cDNA molecules. Each CDR3 protein is one row after TCRdb ran MiXCR on the RACE reads. The table includes about 120,000 distinct CDR3 sequences, roughly 15% detected once.

Sequenced here: whole blood, sampled in connection with sensitization to the hapten diphenylcyclopropenone (DPC). The chain combines TRBV5-1 with TRBJ1-2; 9 bases are shared with TRBD1. This receptor was taken from a man between 18 and 29 years old with alopecia areata. Some clones in this sample may be carry-over from other donors' samples. CDR3 sequence reads: CASSPQGAYGYTF. Written as DNA, the CDR3 is TGCGCCAGCAGCCCACAGGGGGCCTATGGCTACACCTTC. Combining the CDR3 with reference TRBV5-1 and TRBJ1-2 gives the whole variable domain KAGVTQTPRYLIKTRGQQVTLSCSPISGHRSVSWYQQTPGQGLQFLFEYFSETQRNKGNFPGRFSGRQFSNSRSEMNVSTLELGDSALYLCASSPQGAYGYTFGSGTRLTVV.